This record concerns one TCR beta chain sequence. Sequencing was performed with immunoSEQ multiplex PCR; in TCRdb, only in-frame clones are kept and a portion is missing. Counted here are some 150,000 clones, about 79% occurring once; the ten biggest clones make up approximately 9.4%. Trimming cost V 1 base and J 4 bases, with 8 bases left between them. The CDR3 has 13 amino acids. Germline V gene data show CDR1 as MNHEY and CDR2 as SVGAGI. The record originates from a study of blood T cell repertoires in COVID-19. This receptor was taken from a woman aged 45-60 years with acute or convalescent COVID-19. This chain joins TRBV6-5 and TRBJ2-7; D not resolved. Sequencing input: peripheral blood. CDR3 residues: CASSYLQSYEQYF. As DNA, the CDR3 is TGTGCCAGCAGTTACTTACAGAGTTACGAGCAGTACTTC.